These 18 T cell receptor beta chains came from one sample sequenced in a study of identical twins. TCRdb re-derived calls from the 5' RACE reads in MiXCR, one entry per CDR3 protein. This table holds around 960,000 distinct CDR3 sequences, around 12% found once. This same sample was also part of a study on yellow fever vaccine responses in identical twins.

The source material was PBMCs. All receptors derive from a woman aged 18-35 years in good health.

The chain couples TRBV9 to TRBJ2-3, with 7 bases aligning to TRBD2. The V and J ends lost 0 bases and 4 bases, in that order; junction bases with no gene match: 8. CDR3 size: 16 residues. In germline, CDR1 is SGDLS, CDR2 YYNGEE. DNA of the CDR3: TGTGCCAGCAGCGTAGACTGGGGGGGGTCCCCAGATACGCAGTATTTT. As protein: CASSVDWGGSPDTQYF.

This chain joins TRBV11-2 and TRBJ2-1, with TRBD1 matching over 9 bases. The germline gives CDR1 SGHAT, CDR2 FQNNGV. After removal of 2 bases from V and 5 bases from J, the junction contained 4 bases not matched to a gene. The CDR3 consists of 15 residues. The CDR3 here is CASSLLTGGNNEQFF. The CDR3 coding sequence is TGTGCCAGCAGCTTACTTACAGGGGGCAACAATGAGCAGTTCTTC.

This clonotype was picked up many times. V and J are TRBV7-9 and TRBJ2-7, with 7 nucleotides matching TRBD2. Germline CDR1 reads SEHNR; CDR2 reads FQNEAQ (reference sequence). Germline trimming cut 4 bases from V and 3 bases from J; bases unmatched to any gene: 3. The CDR3 has 13 residues. The CDR3, as DNA: TGTGCCAGCAGCTCCGGCGGGAGCTACGAGCAGTACTTC. Encoded protein: CASSSGGSYEQYF.

This clonotype was observed at least ten times. The V call is TRBV5-1, the J call TRBJ2-1; D is perhaps TRBD1 or TRBD2 (6 bases each). The CDR3 consists of 14 residues. V lost 4 bases and J 6 bases, leaving 14 bases between the germline ends. Looked up from germline, CDR1 is SGHRS and CDR2 is YFSETQ. The CDR3 is CASSAGQGPNEQFF. The CDR3 bases are TGCGCCAGCAGCGCGGGACAAGGGCCCAATGAGCAGTTCTTC.

In its sample, this clonotype was seen a few times. The V gene is TRBV12-3 or TRBV12-4, the J gene TRBJ2-2; D perhaps matches TRBD1 (6 bases). This CDR3 comprises 13 residues. The V and J ends lost 7 bases and 4 bases respectively, with 10 bases between them. This CDR3 reads CASNPQGTGELFF. The CDR3 nucleotides are TGTGCCAGCAATCCACAGGGCACCGGGGAGCTGTTTTTT.

At least ten counts were recorded for this clonotype. The J gene is TRBJ2-1, the V gene TRBV7-3; D remains unclear. Germline CDR1 and CDR2: SGHTA and FQGTGA. Trimming took off 3 bases at V and 0 bases at J, with 9 bases between the two ends. The CDR3 runs 15 residues. The DNA of the CDR3 is TGTGCCAGCAGCTTGTCGAGCGTCTCCTACAATGAGCAGTTCTTC. Amino acid sequence: CASSLSSVSYNEQFF.

This clonotype was counted only a few times. The chain combines TRBV6-1 with TRBJ2-1; maybe TRBD1 (5 bases). The CDR3 is made up of 15 amino acids. The germline CDR1 and CDR2 sequences are MNHNS and SASEGT. V lost 8 bases and J lost 5, with 19 bases in between. Here the CDR3 DNA reads TGTGCCAGCCTAAATGGGGCTAGTGGCGACAATGAGCAGTTCTTC. This encodes CASLNGASGDNEQFF.

This clonotype was seen a few times. This chain joins TRBV21-1 and TRBJ2-2; the D call TRBD1 from the table was never checked on the DNA. TRBV21-1 constitutes a pseudogene. The CDR3 is 17 amino acids. CDR3 loop: CASSNVRTGHMAGELFF. The CDR3 coding sequence is TGTGCCAGCAGCAATGTCAGGACAGGGCATATGGCCGGGGAGCTGTTTTTT.

The chain employs TRBV3-1 and TRBJ1-2; D perhaps matches TRBD1 (6 bases). This CDR3 has 15 amino acids. The germline V gene encodes CDR1 LGHDT and CDR2 YNNKEL (reference sequence). V shed 1 base and J shed 6 bases, with 15 bases lying between them. The CDR3 here is CASSQGQDRYHGYTF. The DNA for the CDR3 is TGTGCCAGCAGCCAAGGACAAGACAGGTACCATGGCTACACCTTC.

This clonotype has a count of ten or more. The CDR3: CASSQSTGRNQPQHF. In DNA form, the CDR3 reads TGTGCCAGCAGCCAATCCACAGGGCGGAATCAGCCCCAGCATTTT. This chain uses TRBV3-1 with TRBJ1-5, with a possible D match to TRBD1 (6 bases). The CDR3 totals 15 residues. Looked up from germline, CDR1 is LGHDT and CDR2 is YNNKEL (reference sequence). The V end lost 2 bases, the J end lost 4 bases, and 12 bases lay between the germline ends.

This clonotype was observed a few times. This rearrangement joins TRBV6-5 to TRBJ1-6, with 11 bases fitting TRBD1. Trimming removed 2 bases from V and 10 bases from J; junction bases left unmatched: 4. The CDR3 runs 15 residues. The germline V gene encodes CDR1 MNHEY and CDR2 SVGAGI. The CDR3, as DNA: TGTGCCAGCAGTTACGGGACAGGGGGGCGCTCACCCCTCCACTTT. As protein: CASSYGTGGRSPLHF.

This clonotype was seen many times. CDR3 coding DNA: TGTGCCACCTCTCCGACTAGCGGGCCCTACGAGCAGTACTTC. Translated, it gives CATSPTSGPYEQYF. The gene calls are TRBV7-9 and TRBJ2-7; 10 nucleotides agree with TRBD2. V gave up 10 bases and J gave up 2 bases; unmatched junction bases: 8. This CDR3 comprises 14 residues. Germline assignment: CDR1 SEHNR and CDR2 FQNEAQ (reference sequence).

This clonotype has ten or more counts. The chain carries TRBV12-3 or TRBV12-4 and TRBJ2-7; TRBD1 agrees at 10 bases. This CDR3 has 15 amino acids. Trimming removed 3 bases from V and 4 bases from J; junction bases left unmatched: 6. Written as DNA, the CDR3 is TGTGCCAGCAGTTTTCGGGGACAGGGGAAGTACGAGCAGTACGTC. This sequence encodes CASSFRGQGKYEQYV.

This clonotype was recorded at least ten times. The chain is built from TRBV28 and TRBJ2-1; D is perhaps TRBD1 or TRBD2 (6 bases each). The germline gives CDR1 MDHEN, CDR2 SYDVKM. The CDR3 covers 16 residues. The ends were cut back, 4 bases at V and 9 bases at J, with 22 bases in the middle. The CDR3, as DNA: TGTGCCAGCAGTTCCCACGAGTGGGTAGCGGACAGTGAGCAGTTCTTC. Its translation is CASSSHEWVADSEQFF. The full variable domain, with the rest looked up from reference TRBV28 and TRBJ2-1, is DVKVTQSSRYLVKRTGEKVFLECVQDMDHENMFWYRQDPGLGLRLIYFSYDVKMKEKGDIPEGYSVSREKKERFSLILESASTNQTSMYLCASSSHEWVADSEQFFGPGTRLTVL.

This clonotype has at least ten counts. The chain is built from TRBV7-2 and TRBJ1-4, with 10 positions matching TRBD1. Losses at the gene ends were 5 bases for V and 8 bases for J; bases not matched to a gene: 8. CDR1 is SGHTA, CDR2 FQGNSA, per germline. The CDR3 loop spans 15 amino acids. CDR3 residues: CASSQPGQGMEKLFF. CDR3 DNA sequence: TGTGCCAGCAGCCAACCGGGACAGGGGATGGAAAAACTGTTTTTT.

Ten or more counts support this clonotype. J is TRBJ1-5 and V is TRBV5-5; 9 nucleotides match TRBD1. The CDR3 runs 17 residues. V shed 4 bases and J 0 bases; nucleotides not matched to a gene: 8. From germline, CDR1 is SGHKS and CDR2 YYEKEE (reference sequence). The DNA for the CDR3 is TGTGCCAGCAGCCCCGGACAGGGGAAAGTTAGCAATCAGCCCCAGCATTTT. Protein product: CASSPGQGKVSNQPQHF.

This sequence joins TRBV19 and TRBJ1-5; TRBD1 is a possible D gene (6 bases). The germline V and J ends were trimmed by 1 base and 4 bases, with 11 bases remaining between them. In germline, CDR1 is LNHDA, CDR2 SQIVND (reference sequence). The CDR3 is 15 residues long. Here the CDR3 reads CASSIGRGWNQPQHF. For the CDR3, the DNA is TGTGCCAGTAGTATAGGCAGGGGCTGGAATCAGCCCCAGCATTTT.

V and J are TRBV20-1 and TRBJ2-1; D is uncertain. V gave up 0 bases and J gave up 7 bases, with 19 bases separating them. Germline-derived CDR1 and CDR2 are DFQATT and SNEGSKA (reference sequence). This CDR3 is 16 amino acids long. The CDR3 bases are TGCAGTGCTAGAGATATAGTCAGCACTAAAATTAATGAGCAGTTCTTC. It is translated as CSARDIVSTKINEQFF.